One sample yielded the 11 T cell receptor beta chains listed below, sequenced in a study of cytomegalovirus exposure and HLA in healthy donors. Use of 60 Vbeta and 13 Jbeta primers characterized the PCR. Only in-frame clones appear in the TCRdb table, and some are missing; sequencing was by immunoSEQ multiplex PCR. In the table there are under 200,000 clones, about 64% of which are singletons. The sequencing input was PBMCs. Source of these receptors: a man between 45 and 60 years old in good health and CMV-seronegative.

This chain connects TRBV7-6 to TRBJ1-5; TRBD1 is a possible D gene (5 bases). The germline V gene has CDR1 SGHVS and CDR2 FNYEAQ. The ends were cut back, 5 bases at V and 2 bases at J, with 13 bases in the middle. CDR3 size: 15 residues. The CDR3 coding sequence is TGTGCCAGCAGCAGGGGTCTCGGTGGCAATCAGCCCCAGCATTTT. This sequence encodes CASSRGLGGNQPQHF. Complete variable domain (other parts from reference TRBV7-6 and TRBJ1-5): GAGVSQSPRYKVTKRGQDVALRCDPISGHVSLYWYRQALGQGPEFLTYFNYEAQQDKSGLPNDRFSAERPEGSISTLTIQRTEQRDSAMYRCASSRGLGGNQPQHFGDGTRLSIL.

The V and J genes are TRBV5-1 and TRBJ2-2, with TRBD1 matching 9 bases. Unmatched junction bases numbered 6, after V lost 0 bases and J lost 6 bases. The CDR3 has 16 amino acids. The germline V gene encodes CDR1 SGHRS and CDR2 YFSETQ. The CDR3: CASSLAGQGSPGELFF. CDR3 in DNA: TGCGCCAGCAGCTTGGCCGGACAGGGGTCCCCCGGGGAGCTGTTTTTT.

The V gene is TRBV2, the J gene TRBJ1-5; tentatively, D is TRBD1 (6 bases). Per the germline V gene, CDR1 is SNHLY and CDR2 is FYNNEI. This CDR3 is 17 amino acids long. V lost 1 base to trimming and J lost 6 bases, with 19 bases between them. CDR3 in DNA: TGTGCCAGCAGTGAAGGAGGCAGGGGAGAGGCGGGTCAGCCCCAGCATTTT. Amino acids: CASSEGGRGEAGQPQHF.

The chain has TRBV5-1 and TRBJ2-1, with 11 bases lining up with TRBD2. CDR1 SGHRS and CDR2 YFSETQ come from the germline V gene. CDR3 length: 15 amino acids. V was pared by 7 bases and J by 7 bases, with 10 bases of the junction left unmatched. In DNA, the CDR3 is TGCGCCAGCGGCCCTTTAGCGGGGGGGCCAAATGAGCAGTTCTTC. Translation gives CASGPLAGGPNEQFF.

The chain uses TRBV7-9 and TRBJ1-4, with D unclear. This CDR3 spans 15 amino acids. Trimming left V 1 base short and J 0 bases short, with 6 bases between. CDR1 and CDR2 (germline): SEHNR, FQNEAQ (reference sequence). CDR3: CASSLDAATNEKLFF. As DNA, the CDR3 is TGTGCCAGCAGCTTAGACGCAGCAACTAATGAAAAACTGTTTTTT.

The chain links TRBV5-6 to TRBJ2-5; 7 nucleotides agree with TRBD1. The CDR3 runs 15 residues. V shed 4 bases, J shed 1 base, and the junction held 7 bases outside the gene matches. Germline loops: CDR1 SGHDT, CDR2 YYEEEE. The CDR3 reads CASSNRGSVQETQYF. As DNA, the CDR3 is TGTGCCAGCAGCAACAGGGGTTCGGTCCAAGAGACCCAGTACTTC.

A remark on this clone: Other DNA sequences of this sample code for an identical CDR3. The chain carries TRBV5-1 and TRBJ2-2; 9 bases align to TRBD2. The CDR3 has 16 residues. V lost 4 bases and J lost 0; bases outside the gene matches: 4. Looked up from germline, CDR1 is SGHRS and CDR2 is YFSETQ. The CDR3 DNA reads as TGCGCCAGCAGCCCAGTAGCGGGGGCGAACACCGGGGAGCTGTTTTTT. Protein product: CASSPVAGANTGELFF.

The chain employs TRBV5-1 and TRBJ2-5, with 8 bases lining up with TRBD2. The J segment lost 4 bases and the V segment lost 4 bases, leaving 6 bases of the junction unmatched. Germline values: CDR1 SGHRS, CDR2 YFSETQ. The CDR3 length is 14 residues. The CDR3 nucleotides are TGCGCCAGCAGCCGCGGGGGGTTAGGAGAGACCCAGTACTTC. It specifies CASSRGGLGETQYF.

This clone was found a few times. The chain combines TRBV5-1 with TRBJ1-3; a weak D match, TRBD1 (6 bases). With 4 bases removed from V and 4 bases from J, the gap between germline ends came to 12 bases. Germline V gene lookup returns CDR1 SGHRS and CDR2 YFSETQ. This CDR3 is built from 14 residues. CDR3 coding DNA: TGCGCCAGCAGCCCAGGGGAATCCGGAAACACCATATATTTT. Translation gives CASSPGESGNTIYF.

The CDR3 spells CASSRGTGAWYEQYF. CDR3 nucleotide sequence: TGCGCCAGCAGCAGGGGGACAGGGGCTTGGTACGAGCAGTACTTC. The V call is TRBV5-1, the J call TRBJ2-7; 10 bases are shared with TRBD1. The germline V gene has CDR1 SGHRS and CDR2 YFSETQ. The CDR3 contains 15 residues. Unmatched junction bases numbered 8, after V lost 4 bases and J lost 4 bases.

The V gene is TRBV5-1, the J gene TRBJ1-1; D unclear. V was trimmed by 6 bases and J by 4 bases, leaving 16 bases between them. CDR1 is SGHRS and CDR2 is YFSETQ in the germline V gene. CDR3 size: 14 residues. CDR3 sequence: CASTLDERPTEAFF. Written as DNA, the CDR3 is TGCGCCAGCACCCTCGACGAGCGGCCCACTGAAGCTTTCTTT.